This T cell receptor beta chain was identified during a study of T-cell reconstitution after alpha-beta-depleted transplantation in children. Preparation of the TCRbeta library was carried out with unique molecular identifiers. A single record per CDR3 protein comes from TCRdb applying MiXCR to the PCR reads. Here the sample spans around 500,000 distinct CDR3 sequences, approximately 22% being singletons. General study points: There were reportedly several hundred expanded graft clones from which alpha-beta T cells came about two months after transplant. Where some patients showed high TCRbeta diversity at day 60, it came from recipient T cells and thymic progenitors that had survived. Newly generated T cells supplied most T-cell counts and diversity one year post-transplant.

Trimming took 8 bases from V and 3 from J, leaving 15 bases between them. The CDR3 runs to 14 residues. From germline, CDR1 is ENHRY and CDR2 SYGVKD. About this clonotype itself: Its antigen remains unknown.

The rearrangement links TRBV10-3 to TRBJ2-3, with D maybe TRBD2 (7 bases). The clonotype originates from a boy less than two years old who had a stem cell transplant for acute myeloid leukemia, so the T cells may come from the graft donor. The source was PBMCs, mostly from graft donor cells, collected 360 days after TCRalphabeta/CD19-depleted stem cell transplant. This chain's CDR3 is CAICSGGGTDTQYF. The CDR3 DNA reads TGTGCCATCTGTTCGGGGGGCGGGACAGATACGCAGTATTTT.